This TCR beta chain was captured in a study of vaccination and CD4 T cells after COVID-19. Across the whole study: There were six male and four female convalescents, and two of them were Hispanic. Overlapping peptides covering the spike proteins of SARS-CoV-2, HCoV-NL63, HCoV-OC43 and HCoV-229E were added to stimulate cells. Overall study findings and caveats: The study sampled relatively few convalescent patients and omitted early post-infection timepoints.

Sequenced with the Oncomine TCR Beta short-read assay was DNA taken from cultured CD4+ T cells. TCRdb processed the PCR reads anew with MiXCR; each CDR3 protein has one entry. The sample has 20,000 to 25,000 distinct CDR3 sequences; less than 40% are singletons. Note on this clonotype: What it recognizes is unknown.

The CDR3 is made up of 20 amino acids. V lost 0 bases, J lost 6 bases, and 17 bases stayed unmatched. Germline CDR1 is DFQATT and CDR2 is SNEGSKA (reference sequence). Noted time point: late sampling 161 to 241 days after vaccination in a few convalescent patients. Specified treatment: approximately 11-day PBMC culture with coronavirus spike peptide pools or control peptides (ViraFEST assay). Peptide pool stimulation in ViraFEST expanded antigen-specific T cells, whose TCRs were then sequenced. This rearrangement joins TRBV20-1 to TRBJ2-3; 14 bases map to TRBD2. This TCR was sampled from a human donor who had recovered from COVID-19. This sample comprised CD4+ T cells from blood, cultured in vitro, obtained about 7 months after SARS-CoV-2 vaccination. CDR3 region: CSARDYRLAGGGSDSDTQYF. For the CDR3, the DNA is TGCAGTGCTAGAGATTACCGACTAGCGGGAGGGGGTTCGGACTCGGATACGCAGTATTTT.